The rows below give T cell receptor beta chains drawn from one sample of a study of OX40 agonist ivuxolimab in advanced cancers. Sequencing used immunoSEQ multiplex PCR; TCRdb keeps in-frame clones, though not all of them. The sample includes 60,000 or so clones, approximately 81% of them seen just once. The starting material was CD4+ or CD8+ T cells sorted from blood, obtained in a trial of the OX40 agonist ivuxolimab. The receptors derive from an adult with an advanced solid tumor such as melanoma, head and neck, liver or kidney cancer. CDR3s include the opening cysteine and the closing phenylalanine or tryptophan. Each record gives: clone size, J gene, V gene, D gene, CDR3 protein, CDR3 DNA. A D gene is named only where the DNA matches it firmly. Clone size, where shown, is once, few, many, or a class for clones that have expanded.

>.|TRBJ1-2|TRBV4-2|.
CASSQDPGYGYTF
TGTGCCAGCAGCCAAGATCCCGGCTATGGCTACACCTTC
>.|TRBJ2-5|TRBV19|TRBD2
CASSPFGLAAQETQYF
TGTGCCAGTAGTCCTTTTGGACTAGCGGCACAAGAGACCCAGTACTTC
>.|TRBJ1-1|TRBV19|.
CASSIFSAENTEAFF
TGTGCCAGTAGTATATTCTCGGCAGAAAACACTGAAGCTTTCTTT
>.|TRBJ1-1|TRBV25-1|.
CASSDTGSLDTEAFF
TGTGCCAGCAGTGACACAGGGAGTCTGGACACTGAAGCTTTCTTT
>.|TRBJ2-5|TRBV16|.
CASSPANLQETQYF
TGTGCCAGCAGCCCAGCGAACCTCCAAGAGACCCAGTACTTC
>.|TRBJ1-2|TRBV10-1|.
CASSGTTGGGYTF
TGCGCCAGCAGTGGTACTACGGGTGGAGGCTACACCTTC
>.|TRBJ2-6|TRBV11-1|.
CASNAGGAGANVLTF
TGTGCCAGCAATGCTGGGGGGGCCGGGGCCAACGTCCTGACTTTC
>.|TRBJ1-1|TRBV4-1|.
CASSQDRTPHTEAFF
TGCGCCAGCAGCCAAGATAGGACACCTCACACTGAAGCTTTCTTT
>once|TRBJ1-1|TRBV5-6|.
CASSLGITGRTEAFF
TGTGCCAGCAGCTTGGGCATAACAGGGCGGACTGAAGCTTTCTTT
>.|TRBJ1-5|TRBV2|.
CASSELGRDQPQHF
TGTGCCAGCAGTGAATTGGGTCGAGATCAGCCCCAGCATTTT
>.|TRBJ2-1|TRBV7-6|TRBD2
CASSLGREGSEQFF
TGTGCCAGCAGCTTAGGGCGGGAGGGTAGTGAGCAGTTCTTC
>.|TRBJ2-7|TRBV2|.
CASSEMPFLYEQYF
TGTGCCAGCAGTGAAATGCCGTTCCTCTACGAGCAGTACTTC
>.|TRBJ2-2|TRBV6-4|.
CASSVDPYTGELFF
TGTGCCAGCAGTGTGGACCCCTACACCGGGGAGCTGTTTTTT
>.|TRBJ1-4|TRBV27|.
CASSQRPNEKLFF
TGTGCCAGCAGTCAAAGACCGAATGAAAAACTGTTTTTT
>.|TRBJ1-2|TRBV7-6|.
CASSLFEPGRQINYGYTF
TGTGCCAGCAGCTTATTCGAACCCGGGCGCCAGATTAACTATGGCTACACCTTC
>few|TRBJ2-2|TRBV6-4|.
CASTPSANTGELFF
TGTGCCAGCACCCCGTCGGCGAACACCGGGGAGCTGTTTTTT
>.|TRBJ1-4|TRBV4-1|.
CASSQTFVFNEKLFF
TGCGCCAGCAGCCAAACATTCGTTTTTAATGAAAAACTGTTTTTT
>.|TRBJ1-2|TRBV14|.
CASSQADSRLGYTF
TGTGCCAGCAGCCAAGCGGACAGCAGATTGGGCTACACCTTC
>.|TRBJ2-7|TRBV7-9|TRBD2
CASSTTRRGRVEQYF
TGTGCCAGCAGCACCACCCGGCGCGGGAGGGTCGAGCAGTACTTC
>.|TRBJ2-6|TRBV27|.
CASSRPGDISSGANVLTF
TGTGCCAGCAGTCGCCCCGGGGACATCTCCTCTGGGGCCAACGTCCTGACTTTC
>.|TRBJ2-3|TRBV18|TRBD1
CASSPGQGETDTQYF
TGTGCCAGCTCACCGGGACAGGGGGAGACAGATACGCAGTATTTT
>.|TRBJ1-2|TRBV19|.
CASSMKTGQGYGYTF
TGTGCCAGTAGTATGAAAACCGGGCAGGGGTATGGCTACACCTTC
>.|TRBJ2-5|TRBV5-6|TRBD1
CASSLDRAGETQYF
TGTGCCAGCAGCTTAGACAGGGCCGGCGAGACCCAGTACTTC
>medium-sized|TRBJ2-6|TRBV7-9|.
CASSSGANVLTF
TGTGCCAGCAGCTCCGGGGCCAACGTCCTGACTTTC
>.|TRBJ2-2|TRBV30|.
CAWSVPRTWTGELFF
TGTGCCTGGAGTGTGCCGCGGACGTGGACCGGGGAGCTGTTTTTT
>.|TRBJ2-1|TRBV19|.
CASSIRGRTEQFF
TGTGCCAGTAGTATCCGGGGGCGGACTGAGCAGTTCTTC
>.|TRBJ1-5|TRBV28|.
CASMVGFNQPQHF
TGTGCCAGCATGGTAGGGTTCAATCAGCCCCAGCATTTT
>.|TRBJ1-4|TRBV4-1|TRBD1
CASSLVIRPGQGDEKLFF
TGCGCCAGCAGCCTCGTAATTCGACCGGGACAGGGAGACGAAAAACTGTTTTTT
>.|TRBJ2-7|TRBV30|.
CAWSPGRAMQYF
TGTGCCTGGAGTCCCGGCCGAGCGATGCAGTACTTC
>few|TRBJ2-5|TRBV28|.
CASSLLRVRGGETQYF
TGTGCCAGCAGTTTATTAAGGGTAAGGGGGGGAGAGACCCAGTACTTC
>.|TRBJ2-3|TRBV11-2|TRBD2
CASSFPSGRAIRTDTQYF
TGTGCCAGCAGCTTCCCTAGCGGGAGGGCGATCCGCACAGATACGCAGTATTTT
>.|TRBJ1-6|TRBV19|.
CASSIPTANNSPLHF
TGTGCCAGTAGTATACCGACAGCGAATAATTCACCCCTCCACTTT
>.|TRBJ1-3|TRBV4-1|.
CASSQVGRRNSGNTIYF
TGCGCCAGCAGCCAAGTAGGACGGCGGAACTCTGGAAACACCATATATTTT
>.|TRBJ2-2|TRBV9|.
CASSSRTNTGELFF
TGTGCCAGCAGCTCCAGGACTAACACCGGGGAGCTGTTTTTT
>.|TRBJ1-2|TRBV28|.
CASSLRETDYGYTF
TGTGCCAGCAGTTTGCGAGAAACCGACTATGGCTACACCTTC
>.|TRBJ1-4|TRBV19|.
CATPLATNEKLFF
TGTGCCACCCCCCTCGCAACTAATGAAAAACTGTTTTTT
>.|TRBJ2-3|TRBV7-2|TRBD1
CASSFTPRTGLSTDTQYF
TGTGCCAGCAGCTTCACCCCTCGGACAGGCCTGAGCACAGATACGCAGTATTTT